This entry lists 30 T cell receptor beta chains sequenced from one sample in a study of CXCR3-negative and CXCR3-positive naive CD8 T cells. It was by 5' RACE with UMI labels that the TRB cDNA libraries were prepared. Using the 5' RACE reads, TCRdb records one entry per CDR3 protein without DNA. This table lists 100,000 to 150,000 distinct CDR3 sequences. The material sequenced was naive CXCR3- CD8+ T cells from blood. This sample's subset: CD45RO-CCR7+CD27+CD95- naive CD8+ T cells lacking CXCR3 (TNR3-). Source of these receptors: a human donor in good health. Some clones in this sample may be carry-over from other donors' samples.

The chain recombines TRBV2 with TRBJ2-7; TCRdb names TRBD1, which stays unverified in the absence of DNA. The CDR3 contains 15 residues. In germline, CDR1 is SNHLY, CDR2 FYNNEI. CDR3: CASTPSGGGAYEQYF.

J is TRBJ2-3 and V is TRBV5-6; the TCRdb call, TRBD1, lacks DNA for checking. Germline CDR1 and CDR2: SGHDT and YYEEEE. CDR3 length: 15 residues. CDR3 loop: CASSLGGVDTDTQYF.

The CDR3: CASSSLLLAGGPGTDTQYF. The V gene is TRBV12-3 or TRBV12-4, the J gene TRBJ2-3; TCRdb outputs TRBD2, but without DNA this stays unchecked. This CDR3 region has 19 residues.

The chain couples TRBV29-1 to TRBJ2-1; the D call from TCRdb, TRBD1, cannot be confirmed without DNA. Germline V CDR1 and CDR2: SQVTM, ANQGSEA. The CDR3 consists of 14 residues. The CDR3 reads CSVDPGTGWNEQFF.

This chain joins TRBV28 and TRBJ1-3; the TRBD1 assignment by TCRdb is unverifiable without DNA. The CDR3 runs 15 residues. Germline V gives CDR1 MDHEN, CDR2 SYDVKM. CDR3: CASSRTGESGNTIYF.

The chain is built from TRBV7-9 and TRBJ1-6; TCRdb gives TRBD1 as the D gene, but with no DNA this cannot be confirmed. The CDR3 has 19 residues. Germline V gene sequence: CDR1 SEHNR, CDR2 FQNEAQ (reference sequence). CDR3 sequence reads: CASSLASRGQTSYNSPLHF.

V usage is TRBV7-9 and J usage is TRBJ2-3; TCRdb lists TRBD1, though no DNA is available to test this call. The CDR3 covers 17 residues. From germline, CDR1 is SEHNR and CDR2 FQNEAQ (reference sequence). CDR3 sequence: CASSPPAGEILGDTQYF.

The CDR3 sequence is CASSFGWGGSYEQYF. The rearrangement links TRBV28 to TRBJ2-7; with no DNA, the TCRdb D assignment of TRBD1 cannot be verified. In germline, CDR1 is MDHEN, CDR2 SYDVKM. CDR3 length: 15 amino acids.

The chain is built from TRBV29-1 and TRBJ1-1; TCRdb gives TRBD1 as the D gene, but with no DNA this cannot be confirmed. Germline CDR1 reads SQVTM; CDR2 reads ANQGSEA. The CDR3 contains 13 residues. The CDR3 sequence is CSVVGGANTEAFF.

The rearrangement links TRBV7-9 to TRBJ2-3. The germline gives CDR1 SEHNR, CDR2 FQNEAQ (reference sequence). The CDR3 totals 15 residues. The CDR3: CASSSSQVRQDTQYF. Together with reference TRBV7-9 and TRBJ2-3, the CDR3 gives the full variable domain: DTGVSQNPRHKITKRGQNVTFRCDPISEHNRLYWYRQTLGQGPEFLTYFQNEAQLEKSRLLSDRFSAERPKGSFSTLEIQRTEQGDSAMYLCASSSSQVRQDTQYFGPGTRLTVL.

This chain joins TRBV11-3 and TRBJ2-1; with no DNA, the TCRdb D assignment of TRBD1 cannot be verified. Germline lookup yields CDR1 SGHNT and CDR2 YENEEA. CDR3 length equals 13 residues. This CDR3 reads CASSRDRYNEQFF.

The V and J genes are TRBV6-5 and TRBJ2-7. From germline, CDR1 is MNHEY and CDR2 SVGAGI. CDR3 length: 13 amino acids. CDR3 in amino acids: CASSYSGTYEQYF.

The CDR3 sequence is CASSSPGSGTYEQYF. The chain has TRBV9 and TRBJ2-7; TCRdb selects TRBD1, and the lack of DNA leaves this call unchecked. Germline assignment: CDR1 SGDLS and CDR2 YYNGEE. This CDR3 is built from 15 residues.

V and J are TRBV13 and TRBJ2-5; the TCRdb D gene call, TRBD2, has no DNA to confirm it. CDR1 is PRHDT, CDR2 FYEKMQ, per germline (reference sequence). There are 12 residues in the CDR3. CDR3 in amino acids: CASSRGSETQYF.

The V call is TRBV28, the J call TRBJ2-2; TCRdb's D gene call, TRBD1, goes unchecked for lack of DNA. Germline-derived CDR1 and CDR2 are MDHEN and SYDVKM. CDR3 length: 16 amino acids. The CDR3 here is CASNWSRGLSTGELFF.

The chain recombines TRBV7-9 with TRBJ2-7; TCRdb's D call of TRBD1 is untestable without DNA. Germline V gives CDR1 SEHNR, CDR2 FQNEAQ (reference sequence). This CDR3 contains 14 residues. CDR3 sequence: CASSNHPLVYEQYF.

The V gene is TRBV12-5, the J gene TRBJ2-5; TCRdb selects TRBD1, and the lack of DNA leaves this call unchecked. Germline V CDR1 and CDR2: LGHNT, FRNRAP. The CDR3 covers 15 residues. CDR3 sequence reads: CASGFPTGAKETQYF.

The V and J genes are TRBV7-9 and TRBJ2-2; there is no DNA to check the TCRdb D call of TRBD1. The CDR3 sequence is 16 residues long. CDR1 is SEHNR, CDR2 FQNEAQ, per germline (reference sequence). CDR3: CASSLVSGANTGELFF.

This chain connects TRBV25-1 to TRBJ1-2; TCRdb's assignment of TRBD1 cannot be checked, as there is no DNA. CDR1 and CDR2 from the germline V gene are MGHDK and SYGVNS. CDR3 length: 13 amino acids. The CDR3 sequence: CASSDGQGGGYTF.

This chain links TRBV12-3 or TRBV12-4 with TRBJ2-5; TCRdb designates TRBD2, a call that cannot be tested without DNA. This CDR3 region has 15 residues. CDR3 in amino acids: CASGRGLVAGETQYF.

The genes are TRBV7-8 and TRBJ2-1; the TCRdb D gene call, TRBD2, has no DNA to confirm it. The CDR3 length is 17 residues. CDR1 and CDR2 from the germline V gene are SGHVS and FQNEAQ. The chain's CDR3 is CASSGNLGVADYNEQFF.

The gene calls are TRBV28 and TRBJ2-2; TCRdb's D call of TRBD1 is untestable without DNA. The CDR3 has 13 amino acids. Germline values: CDR1 MDHEN, CDR2 SYDVKM. CDR3 residues: CASSPLVTRELFF.

J is TRBJ2-7 and V is TRBV20-1; checking the TCRdb D call of TRBD2 is not possible without DNA. This CDR3 comprises 17 residues. Germline CDR1 and CDR2: DFQATT and SNEGSKA (reference sequence). This chain's CDR3 is CSALTTGLAGRIGEQYF.

The gene calls are TRBV6-5 and TRBJ1-1. CDR1 MNHEY and CDR2 SVGAGI come from the germline V gene. This CDR3 is built from 14 residues. CDR3 loop: CASSPPDGNTEAFF.

This chain joins TRBV27 and TRBJ2-7; TCRdb gives TRBD1 as the D gene, but with no DNA this cannot be confirmed. Germline V CDR1 and CDR2: MNHEY, SMNVEV (reference sequence). This CDR3 spans 16 amino acids. The CDR3 here is CASSPQGQTAAYEQYF.

J is TRBJ2-1 and V is TRBV4-3; TCRdb's D gene call, TRBD2, goes unchecked for lack of DNA. The germline V gene has CDR1 LGHNA and CDR2 YSLEER. CDR3 length: 20 amino acids. This chain's CDR3 is CASSQDLLAGGGDAYNEQFF.

This sequence joins TRBV15 and TRBJ2-3; the TRBD1 assignment by TCRdb is unverifiable without DNA. This CDR3 has 16 residues. Germline V CDR1 and CDR2: LNHNV, YYDKDF (reference sequence). This CDR3 reads CATSPRPSTFTDTQYF.

The V gene is TRBV9, the J gene TRBJ2-1; TCRdb's D gene call, TRBD2, goes unchecked for lack of DNA. Per the germline V gene, CDR1 is SGDLS and CDR2 is YYNGEE. This CDR3 spans 14 amino acids. CDR3 region: CASSVDLSDNEQFF.

The chain has TRBV28 and TRBJ2-7; TCRdb proposes TRBD2, but this gene call is untestable without DNA. Germline CDR1 is MDHEN and CDR2 is SYDVKM. The CDR3 runs to 13 residues. The CDR3 here is CASMASLSHEQYF.

CDR3 sequence: CAIGDPGQGYTEAFF. The chain combines TRBV10-3 with TRBJ1-1; the TRBD1 assignment by TCRdb is unverifiable without DNA. The CDR3 contains 15 residues. Germline V gene data show CDR1 as ENHRY and CDR2 as SYGVKD.